This passage covers 27 T cell receptor beta chains from one sample sequenced in a study of beta chain features in type 1 diabetes. General study results and limits: Shorter TCRB CDR3s, moderately but significantly so, were found in Type 1 diabetes patients in all four CD4+ subsets.

Investigators reverse transcribed all isolated RNA, so they sequenced expressed TCRB transcripts. Profiling relied on immunoSEQ multiplex PCR, and the TCRdb table lists in-frame clones only, not all of them. The sample records over 600,000 clones, 12% being singletons. Their antigen targets remain unknown. The specimen was naive CD4+ T cells from blood. These TCRs come from a man between 25 and 39 years old with type 1 diabetes.

This clone was counted only a few times. The rearrangement links TRBV28 to TRBJ1-3, with D maybe TRBD1 (6 bases). This CDR3 comprises 17 residues. The germline V and J ends were trimmed by 4 bases and 0 bases, with 16 bases remaining between them. Germline loops: CDR1 MDHEN, CDR2 SYDVKM. The CDR3 DNA reads as TGTGCCAGCAGTTCCCGCGGGACGGACAGCTCTGGAAACACCATATATTTT. Protein: CASSSRGTDSSGNTIYF.

The gene calls are TRBV11-2 and TRBJ2-7; D ambiguous. The CDR3 runs to 13 residues. Between the trimmed V and J ends, which lost 0 bases and 6 bases, there was a span of 9 bases. CDR1 and CDR2 (germline): SGHAT, FQNNGV. The CDR3 sequence: CASSLDFVGEQYF. In DNA, the CDR3 is TGTGCCAGCAGCTTAGATTTTGTAGGCGAGCAGTACTTC.

This clone showed up just a few times. The gene calls are TRBV28 and TRBJ2-1, with 11 bases fitting TRBD2. V shed 5 bases and J 7 bases; nucleotides not matched to a gene: 7. The CDR3 length is 15 residues. From germline, CDR1 is MDHEN and CDR2 SYDVKM. The CDR3 sequence: CASSPLAGGPNEQFF. The CDR3 DNA reads as TGTGCCAGCAGTCCCCTAGCGGGGGGCCCAAATGAGCAGTTCTTC.

This clone was seen more than once but under ten times. The V gene is TRBV9, the J gene TRBJ1-1; no clear D. Trimming removed 2 bases from V and 4 bases from J, with 15 bases in between. The germline V gene encodes CDR1 SGDLS and CDR2 YYNGEE. CDR3 size: 15 residues. CDR3 loop: CASSVDPRRGTEAFF. The DNA of the CDR3 is TGTGCCAGCAGCGTGGACCCAAGACGTGGCACTGAAGCTTTCTTT.

This clone has only a few counts. The CDR3 coding sequence is TGTGCCAGCAGCTGGACCAGGGGGCGAACCGGGGAGCTGTTTTTT. This gives the protein CASSWTRGRTGELFF. The genes are TRBV7-9 and TRBJ2-2, with 8 bases matching TRBD1. Trimming removed 4 bases from V and 5 bases from J; junction bases left unmatched: 6. This CDR3 comprises 15 residues. Germline V gene data show CDR1 as SEHNR and CDR2 as FQNEAQ (reference sequence).

This clone was seen a few times. Other DNA sequences in this sample translate to the same CDR3. The rearrangement joins TRBV6-1 to TRBJ1-5; D ambiguous. Germline V lookup: CDR1 MNHNS, CDR2 SASEGT. Trimming stripped 2 bases from V and 2 bases from J, with 4 bases between. The CDR3 covers 13 residues. CDR3 protein: CASSETGNQPQHF. The CDR3 coding sequence is TGTGCCAGCAGTGAAACAGGCAATCAGCCCCAGCATTTT.

This clone appeared a few times. The chain uses TRBV10-3 and TRBJ1-4; D gene uncertain. Trimming removed 0 bases at V and 7 bases at J, with 12 bases between. CDR1 is ENHRY, CDR2 SYGVKD, per germline. The CDR3 is 15 residues long. The CDR3 is CAISESTKDGEKLFF. The CDR3 DNA reads as TGTGCCATCAGTGAGTCGACCAAAGACGGTGAAAAACTGTTTTTT.

The chain links TRBV30 to TRBJ1-2; D possibly corresponds to TRBD1 (6 bases). V lost 3 bases and J lost 10, with 18 bases in between. The CDR3 extends over 13 amino acids. The germline V gene encodes CDR1 GTSNPN and CDR2 SVGIG (reference sequence). CDR3 region: CAWRKPRTETYTF. The CDR3 DNA is TGTGCCTGGAGAAAACCAAGGACAGAGACCTACACCTTC.

The rearrangement joins TRBV7-6 to TRBJ2-6; 7 bases fit TRBD1. The CDR3 is made up of 19 amino acids. In germline, CDR1 is SGHVS, CDR2 FNYEAQ. The junction had 14 bases not matched to a gene; V was cut back by 5 bases and J by 1 base. CDR3 sequence: CASSRWARQGWSGANVLTF. Written as DNA, the CDR3 is TGTGCCAGCAGCCGTTGGGCCAGACAGGGATGGTCTGGGGCCAACGTCCTGACTTTC.

The chain combines TRBV9 with TRBJ1-2; 10 bases are shared with TRBD1. There are 14 residues in the CDR3. J was trimmed by 7 bases and V by 2 bases; bases with no gene match: 5. The germline CDR1 and CDR2 sequences are SGDLS and YYNGEE. For the CDR3, the DNA is TGTGCCAGCAGCGTGGCGGGACAGGGGTTTGGCTACACCTTC. Its protein is CASSVAGQGFGYTF. Full variable domain (missing parts from reference TRBV9 and TRBJ1-2): DSGVTQTPKHLITATGQRVTLRCSPRSGDLSVYWYQQSLDQGLQFLIQYYNGEERAKGNILERFSAQQFPDLHSELNLSSLELGDSALYFCASSVAGQGFGYTFGSGTRLTVV.

Only a few counts were recorded for this clone. This rearrangement joins TRBV7-2 to TRBJ1-3, with a possible D match to TRBD1 (6 bases). Germline loops: CDR1 SGHTA, CDR2 FQGNSA. V was pared by 4 bases and J by 0 bases, with 10 bases between. This CDR3 has 15 amino acids. This chain's CDR3 is CASSSDRASGNTIYF. The CDR3 coding sequence is TGTGCCAGCAGCTCGGACAGAGCCTCTGGAAACACCATATATTTT.

The J gene is TRBJ1-2, the V gene TRBV18, with 8 positions matching TRBD1. The V gene end was trimmed by 2 bases and the J gene end by 6 bases; junction bases not matched to a gene: 8. There are 15 residues in the CDR3. Per germline, CDR1 KGHSH and CDR2 LQKENI. The DNA of the CDR3 is TGTGCCAGCTCACCAACGGGGCAGGGGGCGAATGGCTACACCTTC. Translated: CASSPTGQGANGYTF.

The V and J genes are TRBV5-4 and TRBJ2-7, with D unclear. CDR1 and CDR2 from the germline V gene are SGHNT and YYREEE (reference sequence). V was pared by 0 bases and J by 4 bases, with 11 bases between. The CDR3 totals 14 residues. CDR3 loop: CASSLDIGPYEQYF. The CDR3 nucleotides are TGTGCCAGCAGCTTGGATATCGGACCGTACGAGCAGTACTTC.

This clone was observed a few times. The chain recombines TRBV7-2 with TRBJ2-1; 7 bases line up with TRBD1. This CDR3 spans 14 amino acids. The germline V gene encodes CDR1 SGHTA and CDR2 FQGNSA. The junction had 4 bases not matched to a gene; V was cut back by 6 bases and J by 2 bases. The CDR3 DNA sequence: TGTGCCAGCAGTCGGGACAGAACCTACAATGAGCAGTTCTTC. This encodes CASSRDRTYNEQFF.

This clone was observed a handful of times. This chain uses TRBV6-5 with TRBJ1-5; no firm D call. This CDR3 is 14 amino acids long. The germline CDR1 and CDR2 sequences are MNHEY and SVGAGI. V was trimmed by 6 bases and J by 4 bases, leaving 13 bases between them. CDR3 residues: CASRPQVPNQPQHF. The CDR3 DNA reads TGTGCCAGCAGACCCCAGGTGCCTAATCAGCCCCAGCATTTT.

There are a few counts of this clone. This chain connects TRBV21-1 to TRBJ1-5; the listed D gene, TRBD1, was not tested against the DNA. TRBV21-1 is described as a pseudogene. The CDR3 runs 15 residues. CDR3 sequence (DNA): TGTGCCAGCGCCCTCCCGGGACAGGGGTCTCAGCCCCAGCATTTT. Protein: CASALPGQGSQPQHF.

Only a few counts were recorded for this clone. This chain joins TRBV7-6 and TRBJ2-5; D gene unclear. Trimming took off 3 bases at V and 2 bases at J, with 7 bases between the two ends. Germline lookup yields CDR1 SGHVS and CDR2 FNYEAQ. The CDR3 has 13 residues. The CDR3 DNA sequence: TGTGCCAGCAGCTTCACAGAGCAAGAGACCCAGTACTTC. This codes for CASSFTEQETQYF.

This clone appeared a few times. This sequence joins TRBV18 and TRBJ1-4; maybe TRBD1 (6 bases). V was pared by 0 bases and J by 5 bases, with 19 bases between. The CDR3 extends over 18 amino acids. Germline CDR1 is KGHSH and CDR2 is LQKENI. The CDR3 nucleotides read TGTGCCAGCTCACCACCGTCGAAGGGGGGCCTAAGAAATGAAAAACTGTTTTTT. Protein sequence: CASSPPSKGGLRNEKLFF.

This clone occurred a few times. The J gene is TRBJ1-2, the V gene TRBV2, with TRBD1 as a possible D gene (5 bases). Between the trimmed V and J ends, which lost 2 bases and 8 bases, there was a span of 18 bases. Germline CDR1 SNHLY, CDR2 FYNNEI. The CDR3 contains 15 residues. The CDR3 loop is CASSERPGKTGGYTF. The CDR3 bases are TGTGCCAGCAGTGAAAGGCCAGGGAAGACGGGGGGCTACACCTTC.

The chain employs TRBV11-3 and TRBJ2-3; D is unresolved. The CDR3 has 13 amino acids. In germline, CDR1 is SGHNT, CDR2 YENEEA. With 0 bases removed from V and 8 bases from J, the gap between germline ends came to 9 bases. CDR3 nucleotide sequence: TGTGCCAGCAGCTTAGATCTTACGGGTACGCAGTATTTT. It translates to CASSLDLTGTQYF.

The chain has TRBV9 and TRBJ2-7, with a weak D call TRBD1 (6 bases). The V gene's germline CDR1 is SGDLS and CDR2 YYNGEE. Deletions cut 3 bases from V and 9 bases from J, with 16 bases between. CDR3 length: 13 residues. CDR3 sequence (DNA): TGTGCCAGCAGCGAGCCAGGGGCTTATGTGCAGTACTTC. Residues: CASSEPGAYVQYF.

This clone showed up just a few times. The V gene is TRBV18, the J gene TRBJ1-5, with TRBD1 identical over 9 bases. The CDR3 totals 13 residues. Germline lookup yields CDR1 KGHSH and CDR2 LQKENI. The trim removed 5 bases at V and 4 bases at J, leaving 0 bases unmatched. The CDR3 nucleotides are TGTGCCAGCTCAGGGACAGGGAATCAGCCCCAGCATTTT. Translating gives CASSGTGNQPQHF.

The chain uses TRBV10-3 and TRBJ1-5, with D unresolved. Trimming shortened V by 2 bases and J by 4 bases, and 6 bases separated the two germline ends. The CDR3 length is 13 residues. The V gene's germline CDR1 is ENHRY and CDR2 SYGVKD. For the CDR3, the DNA is TGTGCCATCAGTGAGGGGGAGAATCAGCCCCAGCATTTT. This translates into CAISEGENQPQHF.

V usage is TRBV29-1 and J usage is TRBJ1-1, with 11 bases lining up with TRBD1. The CDR3 extends over 15 amino acids. V shed 7 bases and J 2 bases; nucleotides not matched to a gene: 9. Germline loops: CDR1 SQVTM, CDR2 ANQGSEA. CDR3 DNA sequence: TGCAGCGGATGGACAGGGGGCATAAGTAACACTGAAGCTTTCTTT. The encoded protein is CSGWTGGISNTEAFF.

J is TRBJ2-2 and V is TRBV9; D might be TRBD2 (6 bases). This CDR3 spans 16 amino acids. Germline V CDR1 and CDR2: SGDLS, YYNGEE. V was pared by 4 bases and J by 4 bases, with 17 bases between. Here the CDR3 reads CASSPRLVGVTGELFF. CDR3 nucleotides: TGTGCCAGCAGCCCACGACTAGTAGGGGTCACCGGGGAGCTGTTTTTT.

This clone was seen more than once but under ten times. The chain recombines TRBV10-3 with TRBJ2-7, with TRBD1 matching over 8 bases. CDR1 and CDR2 from the germline V gene are ENHRY and SYGVKD. The CDR3 covers 13 residues. The V gene end was trimmed by 6 bases and the J gene end by 5 bases; junction bases not matched to a gene: 6. This chain's CDR3 is CAIRATGADEQYF. Written as DNA, the CDR3 is TGTGCCATCAGGGCGACAGGGGCAGACGAGCAGTACTTC.

A few counts support this clone. This sequence joins TRBV5-1 and TRBJ2-1; D may be TRBD1 (6 bases). This CDR3 is 14 amino acids long. Germline CDR1 and CDR2: SGHRS and YFSETQ. V was shortened by 0 bases and J by 8 bases, with 12 bases between the two germline ends. The CDR3 reads CASSLGGGFDEQFF. DNA for the CDR3: TGCGCCAGCAGCTTGGGAGGGGGTTTTGATGAGCAGTTCTTC.